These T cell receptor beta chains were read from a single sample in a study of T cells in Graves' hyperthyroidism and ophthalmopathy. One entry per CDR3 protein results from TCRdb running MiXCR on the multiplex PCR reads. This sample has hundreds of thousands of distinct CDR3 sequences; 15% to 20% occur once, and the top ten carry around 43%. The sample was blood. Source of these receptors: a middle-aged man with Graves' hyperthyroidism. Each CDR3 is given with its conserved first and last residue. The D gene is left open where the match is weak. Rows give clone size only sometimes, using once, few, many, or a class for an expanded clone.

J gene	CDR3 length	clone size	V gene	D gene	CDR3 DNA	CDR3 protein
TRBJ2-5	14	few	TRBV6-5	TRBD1	TGTGCCAGCAGTTCCCGGGACAGGGGAGAGGCCCAGTACTTC	CASSSRDRGEAQYF
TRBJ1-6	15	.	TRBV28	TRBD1	TGTGCCAGCAGCCCGCCTGGACAGGGAAATTCACCCCTCCACTTT	CASSPPGQGNSPLHF
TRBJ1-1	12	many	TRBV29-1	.	TGCAGCGTCGAGGACATGAACACTGAAGCTTTCTTT	CSVEDMNTEAFF
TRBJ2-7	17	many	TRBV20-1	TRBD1	TGCAGTGCTAGAGCTACCCCCAGGGGGCCTTTAACCTACGAGCAGTACTTC	CSARATPRGPLTYEQYF
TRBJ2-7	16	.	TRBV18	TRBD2	TGTGCCAGCTCACCACGGGGGGGGACCAGCTCCTACGAGCAGTACTTC	CASSPRGGTSSYEQYF
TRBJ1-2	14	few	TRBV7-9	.	TGTGCCAGCAGCCACCGTTCAGGTGACTATGGCTACACCTTC	CASSHRSGDYGYTF
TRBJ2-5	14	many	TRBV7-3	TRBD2	TGTGCCAGCAGCCGTAGCGGGGGGGCGAAGACCCAGTACTTC	CASSRSGGAKTQYF
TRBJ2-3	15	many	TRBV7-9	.	TGTGCCAGCAGCGCTCCCGGGTCTCCCACAGATACGCAGTATTTT	CASSAPGSPTDTQYF
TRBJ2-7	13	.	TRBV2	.	TGTGCCAGCAGGGAACAGGGTTACTACGAGCAGTACTTC	CASREQGYYEQYF
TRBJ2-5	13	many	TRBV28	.	TGTGCCAGCAGTTTTCGACAGCAAGAGACCCAGTACTTC	CASSFRQQETQYF
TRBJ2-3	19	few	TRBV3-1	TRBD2	TGTGCCAGCAGCCAAGACGTCGGAGCGGGGGGGCCAAGCACAGATACGCAGTATTTT	CASSQDVGAGGPSTDTQYF
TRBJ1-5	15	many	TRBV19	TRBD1	TGTGCCAGTACCCGGGACAGGGGCCCCAATCAGCCCCAGCATTTT	CASTRDRGPNQPQHF
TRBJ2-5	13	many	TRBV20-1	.	TGCAGTGCTAGGAGACCGGGGGCGGAGACCCAGTACTTC	CSARRPGAETQYF
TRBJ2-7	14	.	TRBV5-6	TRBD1	TGTGCCAGCAGTCCCGGGACAGGGAGTCGGGAGCAGTACTTC	CASSPGTGSREQYF
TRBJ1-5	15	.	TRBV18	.	TGTGCCAGCTCTCATTATTCTGAGGGCAATCAGCCCCAGCATTTT	CASSHYSEGNQPQHF
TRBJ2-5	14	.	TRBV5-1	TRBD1	TGCGCCAGCAGCTTCCAGGACAGGGACGAGACCCAGTACTTC	CASSFQDRDETQYF
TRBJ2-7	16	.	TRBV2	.	TGTGCCAGCAGTGAAGACAGCGTACCTTCTTCCTACGAGCAGTACTTC	CASSEDSVPSSYEQYF
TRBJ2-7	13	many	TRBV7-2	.	TGTGCCAGCACCCCGGGGGCCGGGTACGAGCAGTACTTC	CASTPGAGYEQYF
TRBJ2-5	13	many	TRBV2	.	TGTGCCAGCAGTATGACACGACAAGAGACCCAGTACTTC	CASSMTRQETQYF
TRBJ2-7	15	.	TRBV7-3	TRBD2	TGTGCCAGCAGCCGACTAGCGGGGGCCAACTACGAGCAGTACTTC	CASSRLAGANYEQYF
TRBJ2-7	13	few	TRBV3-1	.	TGTGCCAGCAGCCACGGGGGCTCCTACGAGCAGTACTTC	CASSHGGSYEQYF
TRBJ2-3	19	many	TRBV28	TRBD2	TGTGCCAGCAGCTACCTAGGACTAGCGGGGGGCCGCGGGGGGGATACGCAGTATTTT	CASSYLGLAGGRGGDTQYF
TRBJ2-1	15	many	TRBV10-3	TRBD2	TGTGCCATCAGAGAGAGACTAGCGGGGTACAATGAGCAGTTCTTC	CAIRERLAGYNEQFF
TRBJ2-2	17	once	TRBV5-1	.	TGCGCCAGCAGCTTAACACCTACCGAGGCGGGCACCGGGGAGCTGTTTTTT	CASSLTPTEAGTGELFF
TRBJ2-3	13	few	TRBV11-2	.	TGTGCCAGCAGCTGGCAGCCCACAGATACGCAGTATTTT	CASSWQPTDTQYF
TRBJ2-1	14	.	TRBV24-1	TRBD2	TGTGCCACCAGAGGGACTAGCGGGGACAATGAGCAGTTCTTC	CATRGTSGDNEQFF
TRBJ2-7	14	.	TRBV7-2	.	TGTGCCAGCAGCTTATTCGGGGCCGCCTACGAGCAGTACTTC	CASSLFGAAYEQYF
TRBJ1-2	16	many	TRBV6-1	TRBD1	TGTGCCAGCCTAGAGAGGGACAGGGGGCGACTCGGTGGCTACACCTTC	CASLERDRGRLGGYTF
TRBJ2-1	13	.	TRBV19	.	TGTGCCAGTAGTATTGGGCCCAGTGGAGAGCAGTTCTTC	CASSIGPSGEQFF
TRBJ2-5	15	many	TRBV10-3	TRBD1	TGTGCCATCAGTGAGGGACAGGGGAACGGAGAGACCCAGTACTTC	CAISEGQGNGETQYF
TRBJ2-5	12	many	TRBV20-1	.	TGCAGTGCTAGCCAGGTGCAAGAGACCCAGTACTTC	CSASQVQETQYF
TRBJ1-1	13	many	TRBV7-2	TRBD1	TGTGCCAGCAGCAGGGGGCAGAACACTGAAGCTTTCTTT	CASSRGQNTEAFF
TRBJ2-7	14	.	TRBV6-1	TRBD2	TGTGCCAGCAGTCCCGGAGTAGGGAGGGACGAGCAGTACTTC	CASSPGVGRDEQYF
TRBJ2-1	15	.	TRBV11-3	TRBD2	TGTGCCAGCAAGCTAGGGACTAGCGGAGGGGCAATGCAGTTCTTC	CASKLGTSGGAMQFF
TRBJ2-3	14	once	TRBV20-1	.	TGCAGTGCTATGGGGGGGGGCCAGACAGATACGCAGTATTTT	CSAMGGGQTDTQYF
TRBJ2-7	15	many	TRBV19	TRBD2	TGTGCCAGCGGTGTTGGGCTAGCGGGGGAGTACGAGCAGTACTTC	CASGVGLAGEYEQYF
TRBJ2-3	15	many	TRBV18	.	TGTGCCAGCTCACCGGGGTTCACTAGCACAGATACGCAGTATTTT	CASSPGFTSTDTQYF
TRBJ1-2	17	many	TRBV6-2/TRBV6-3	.	TGTGCCAGCAGTTACTCGAGACTGGGACTCGAGCTCGAGGGCTACACCTTC	CASSYSRLGLELEGYTF
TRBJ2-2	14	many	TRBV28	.	TGTGCCAGCAGTTTCCCAGGGTTCACCGGGGAGCTGTTTTTT	CASSFPGFTGELFF
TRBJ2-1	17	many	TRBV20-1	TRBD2	TGCAGTGCAAACCTAATAAAACTAGCGGGGTTAAACAATGAGCAGTTCTTC	CSANLIKLAGLNNEQFF
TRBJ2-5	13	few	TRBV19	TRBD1	TGTGCCAGTAGCGGACAGGGGACGCTGACCCAGTACTTC	CASSGQGTLTQYF